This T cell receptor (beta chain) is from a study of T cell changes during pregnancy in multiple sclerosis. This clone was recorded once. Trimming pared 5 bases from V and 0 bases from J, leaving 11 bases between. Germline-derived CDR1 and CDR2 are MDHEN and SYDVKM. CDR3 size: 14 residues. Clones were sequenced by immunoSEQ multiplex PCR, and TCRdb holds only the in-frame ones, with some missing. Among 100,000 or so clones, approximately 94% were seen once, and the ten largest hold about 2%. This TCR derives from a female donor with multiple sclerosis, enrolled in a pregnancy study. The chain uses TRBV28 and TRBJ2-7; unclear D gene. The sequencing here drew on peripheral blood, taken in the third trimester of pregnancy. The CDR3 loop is CASSLRVSSYEQYF. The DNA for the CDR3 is TGTGCCAGCAGTCTTAGAGTTAGCTCCTACGAGCAGTACTTC.